A single sample is the source of the 10 T cell receptor beta chains below, sequenced in a study of spatial heterogeneity in lung cancer. TCRdb analysed the 5' RACE reads with MiXCR anew, one entry per CDR3 protein. Counted here are approximately 82,000 distinct CDR3 sequences, roughly 12% occurring once; the ten biggest clones make up 4.5% to 5.5%. Noted time point: sample taken at primary tumor resection. Unsorted whole RNA of tumor, nontumor lung or frozen PBMC was sequenced. The sample was PBMCs, taken at surgery. The receptors shown here come from a male donor with early-stage non-small cell lung cancer.

The chain joins TRBV10-3 to TRBJ2-2; possible D gene TRBD1, 5 bases. The CDR3 has 16 residues. From germline, CDR1 is ENHRY and CDR2 SYGVKD. Deletions cut 3 bases from V and 0 bases from J, with 11 bases between. CDR3 sequence: CAISDVIQANTGELFF. CDR3 DNA sequence: TGTGCCATCAGTGATGTAATACAGGCGAACACCGGGGAGCTGTTTTTT.

V and J are TRBV9 and TRBJ2-7, with D possibly matching TRBD1 (5 bases). The CDR3 spans 14 residues. The V and J ends lost 5 bases and 6 bases respectively, with 18 bases between them. Germline CDR1 reads SGDLS; CDR2 reads YYNGEE. The chain's CDR3 is CASSALQGMAEQYF. CDR3 in DNA: TGTGCCAGCAGTGCCTTGCAGGGTATGGCCGAGCAGTACTTC.

Many counts were recorded for this clonotype. The CDR3 region is CSVAIPPGDEQFF. DNA for the CDR3: TGCAGCGTTGCAATTCCTCCAGGGGATGAGCAGTTCTTC. The chain recombines TRBV29-1 with TRBJ2-1; D may be TRBD1 (6 bases). The germline gives CDR1 SQVTM, CDR2 ANQGSEA. The CDR3 sequence is 13 residues long. V was trimmed by 4 bases and J by 8 bases, leaving 15 bases between them.

This clonotype was seen more than once but under ten times. The rearrangement uses TRBV28 and TRBJ1-5; 9 nucleotides agree with TRBD1. Germline assignment: CDR1 MDHEN and CDR2 SYDVKM. V trimming: 3 bases; J trimming: 6 bases; junction bases outside the gene matches: 9. The CDR3 spans 16 residues. The CDR3 here is CASSLSTGGGGQPQHF. Here the CDR3 DNA reads TGTGCCAGCAGTTTGTCGACAGGGGGAGGGGGTCAGCCCCAGCATTTT.

This clonotype was observed at least ten times. The chain couples TRBV27 to TRBJ1-2; 8 bases map to TRBD1. Germline V gives CDR1 MNHEY, CDR2 SMNVEV (reference sequence). The V gene end was trimmed by 8 bases and the J gene end by 8 bases; junction bases not matched to a gene: 4. The CDR3 sequence is 11 residues long. CDR3 sequence: CASGRGRGYTF. Here the CDR3 DNA reads TGTGCCAGCGGCAGGGGGCGAGGCTACACCTTC.

Only a few counts were recorded for this clonotype. The chain carries TRBV7-2 and TRBJ2-1; possible D gene TRBD2, 6 bases. The CDR3 length is 14 residues. Per germline, CDR1 SGHTA and CDR2 FQGNSA. V lost 5 bases and J lost 8, with 16 bases in between. Here the CDR3 DNA reads TGTGCCAGCAGCGAAGGACTAAACTTGGATGAGCAGTTCTTC. Translation: CASSEGLNLDEQFF. Full variable domain (remainder filled in from reference TRBV7-2 and TRBJ2-1): GAGVSQSPSNKVTEKGKDVELRCDPISGHTALYWYRQSLGQGLEFLIYFQGNSAPDKSGLPSDRFSAERTGGSVSTLTIQRTQQEDSAVYLCASSEGLNLDEQFFGPGTRLTVL.

This chain links TRBV28 with TRBJ2-7; no definite D call. From germline, CDR1 is MDHEN and CDR2 SYDVKM. Trimming took off 1 base at V and 4 bases at J, with 2 bases between the two ends. This CDR3 has 11 amino acids. The CDR3 nucleotides read TGTGCCAGCAGTTTATATTACGAGCAGTACTTC. It specifies CASSLYYEQYF.

This clonotype was recorded a few times. The chain has TRBV5-6 and TRBJ2-6; TRBD1 aligns across 7 bases. Germline CDR1 reads SGHDT; CDR2 reads YYEEEE. This CDR3 has 16 residues. V lost 0 bases and J lost 4; bases outside the gene matches: 4. The CDR3 region is CASSLDRGLGANVLTF. In DNA form, the CDR3 reads TGTGCCAGCAGCTTGGATAGGGGGCTGGGGGCCAACGTCCTGACTTTC.

This clonotype occurred a few times. V is TRBV28 and J is TRBJ2-1; 9 bases align to TRBD1. This CDR3 comprises 14 residues. CDR1 MDHEN and CDR2 SYDVKM come from the germline V gene. V was clipped by 3 bases and J by 10 bases; unmatched bases: 7. CDR3 amino acids: CASSLGQGSLEQFF. The CDR3 DNA reads TGTGCCAGCAGTTTGGGACAGGGAAGTCTGGAGCAGTTCTTC.

Only a few counts were recorded for this clonotype. The rearrangement joins TRBV29-1 to TRBJ1-1, with D possibly TRBD1 on 6 matching bases. The CDR3 is 14 residues long. V was cut by 5 bases and J by 1 base, with 14 bases left in between. Germline V lookup: CDR1 SQVTM, CDR2 ANQGSEA. The CDR3 sequence: CSVQVTGSNTEAFF. DNA of the CDR3: TGCAGCGTTCAAGTTACAGGGTCGAACACTGAAGCTTTCTTT.